Listed below are T cell receptor beta chains from one sample, sequenced in a study of beta chain features in type 1 diabetes. Repertoires were generated with immunoSEQ multiplex PCR, while TCRdb's copy carries only in-frame clones and drops some. Here the sample spans under 300,000 clones, roughly 21% being singletons. The source material was naive CD4+ T cells from blood. The receptors were gathered from a woman in her forties with type 1 diabetes. The CDR3 runs from the conserved cysteine through the conserved F or W. A D gene is named only where the DNA matches it firmly. Clone size is not always given. Where it is, it says once, few, many or a class for expanded clones.

clone_size,v_call,d_call,j_call,cdr3_nt,cdr3_aa
few,TRBV9,.,TRBJ2-7,TGTGCCAGCAGCGTAGGTAGGACTCCCTACGAGCAGTACTTC,CASSVGRTPYEQYF
few,TRBV5-4,.,TRBJ2-1,TGTGCCAGCAGCTTGATGGCAGAGCAGTTCTTC,CASSLMAEQFF
few,TRBV9,.,TRBJ2-7,TGTGCCAGCAGCGTAGCTCCGACAGGCTCCTACGAGCAGTACTTC,CASSVAPTGSYEQYF
.,TRBV5-1,.,TRBJ2-1,TGCGCCAGCAGCTTGGGTCGGGACAATGAGCAGTTCTTC,CASSLGRDNEQFF
few,TRBV9,TRBD1,TRBJ2-7,TGTGCCAGCAGCCCTCGGGACAGGGAAACCTACGAGCAGTACTTC,CASSPRDRETYEQYF
.,TRBV15,.,TRBJ2-3,TGTGCCACCAGCAGAGATCGGGCGGGAAGAGGGACAGATACGCAGTATTTT,CATSRDRAGRGTDTQYF
.,TRBV30,TRBD1,TRBJ2-2,TGTGCCTGGAGCCGGAGACAGGGTAGGACCGGGGAGCTGTTTTTT,CAWSRRQGRTGELFF
few,TRBV7-3,.,TRBJ2-1,TGTGCCAGCAGCACCAATCAGGGAAATGAGCAGTTCTTC,CASSTNQGNEQFF
.,TRBV30,.,TRBJ1-5,TGTGCCTGGAGTTCCCGACAGTCCAATCAGCCCCAGCATTTT,CAWSSRQSNQPQHF
.,TRBV30,.,TRBJ1-1,TGTGCCTGGAAACAGGGTCAGGCTTTCTTT,CAWKQGQAFF
few,TRBV7-2,.,TRBJ2-7,TGTGCCAGCAGTTCAGCCAGGGTTCGCGAGCAGTACTTC,CASSSARVREQYF
few,TRBV4-1,.,TRBJ1-5,TGCGCCAGCAGCCGGGCACCGCCGGGGCAGGGGTACGGCAATCAGCCCCAGCATTTT,CASSRAPPGQGYGNQPQHF
few,TRBV13,.,TRBJ2-1,TGTGCCAGCAGCCCCACCCGGGACAAGTACAATGAGCAGTTCTTC,CASSPTRDKYNEQFF
few,TRBV6-1,.,TRBJ2-3,TGTGCCAGCTGGACTGGTTATCAGGCAGATACGCAGTATTTT,CASWTGYQADTQYF
.,TRBV2,TRBD2,TRBJ2-1,TGTGCCAGCAGTATCCTAGGGGTAGCGGGAGGGAATGAGCAGTTCTTC,CASSILGVAGGNEQFF
.,TRBV9,.,TRBJ1-1,TGTGCCAGCAGAGCCTCAGGGTTGGGCACTGAAGCTTTCTTT,CASRASGLGTEAFF
.,TRBV5-1,.,TRBJ1-1,TGCGCCAGCGGTTTTACAGGAGAAACTGAAGCTTTCTTT,CASGFTGETEAFF
few,TRBV6-6,.,TRBJ2-5,TGTGCCAGCAGTCCCCCCGAGGAGACCCAGTACTTC,CASSPPEETQYF
.,TRBV5-6,.,TRBJ1-5,TGTGCCAGCAGCTTGGGGGCGGGGAACCAGCCCCAGCATTTT,CASSLGAGNQPQHF
few,TRBV5-1,TRBD1,TRBJ2-7,TGCGCCAGCAGCAGGGGACAGCCCCACGAGCAGTACTTC,CASSRGQPHEQYF
few,TRBV10-3,.,TRBJ2-3,TGTGCCATAGGGGCTACTCGGGATACGCAGTATTTT,CAIGATRDTQYF
.,TRBV4-1,.,TRBJ1-5,TGCGCCAGCAGCCAAGTTATACCCTATAGCAATCAGCCCCAGCATTTT,CASSQVIPYSNQPQHF
few,TRBV29-1,.,TRBJ2-2,TGCAGCGTTCTCGGGACATCGAACACCGGGGAGCTGTTTTTT,CSVLGTSNTGELFF
few,TRBV7-9,.,TRBJ2-1,TGTGCCAGCAGCCGCGACAGTTACAATGAGCAGTTCTTC,CASSRDSYNEQFF
few,TRBV10-3,.,TRBJ2-2,TGTGCCAGCCTCGGGAATTTTGACACCGGGGAGCTGTTTTTT,CASLGNFDTGELFF
.,TRBV18,.,TRBJ1-1,TGTGCCAGCTCACGAATAGAAGGGGCAGAAGCTTTCTTT,CASSRIEGAEAFF
few,TRBV25-1,.,TRBJ1-1,TGTGCCAGCAATAGGGGCACTGAAGCTTTCTTT,CASNRGTEAFF
.,TRBV5-6,TRBD2,TRBJ2-5,TGTGCCAGCAGCTTCGATTGGACTAGCGGGGGGGCCGTAGAGACCCAGTACTTC,CASSFDWTSGGAVETQYF
few,TRBV19,TRBD1,TRBJ2-3,TGTGCCAGTAGTAGGGACAGTACTAGCACAGATACGCAGTATTTT,CASSRDSTSTDTQYF
.,TRBV4-3,TRBD2,TRBJ2-6,TGCGCCAGCAGCCAAGGAACTAGCGGCTCGCCTGGGGCCAACGTCCTGACTTTC,CASSQGTSGSPGANVLTF
few,TRBV15,TRBD1,TRBJ2-1,TGTGCCACCAGCAGGTTACATGCCGGGACAGGGGACAATGAGCAGTTCTTC,CATSRLHAGTGDNEQFF
few,TRBV9,.,TRBJ2-3,TGTGCCAGCAGCGTAGGGACAGCTCGGGGTACGCAGTATTTT,CASSVGTARGTQYF
.,TRBV6-6,TRBD2,TRBJ2-4,TGTGCCACGGGACTAGCGGGAGGAGGGGACATTCAGTACTTC,CATGLAGGGDIQYF
few,TRBV9,TRBD1,TRBJ2-5,TGTGCCAGCAGCGTAGCGGCGGGACAGGCTCAAGAGACCCAGTACTTC,CASSVAAGQAQETQYF
.,TRBV2,.,TRBJ2-3,TGTGCCAGCAGTGGAACAGGGTCCACAGATACGCAGTATTTT,CASSGTGSTDTQYF
few,TRBV10-3,.,TRBJ1-5,TGTGCCATCAGTGAGTCGCAGGGGTCTGCTTTAAGCAATCAGCCCCAGCATTTT,CAISESQGSALSNQPQHF
.,TRBV5-6,.,TRBJ2-7,TGTGCCAGCAGCTTTGGAGACAGGCCCCTCGGCGAGCAGTACTTC,CASSFGDRPLGEQYF
few,TRBV9,TRBD2,TRBJ2-1,TGTGCCAGCAGCGCATCTAGCGGGAGGGCCCATGAGCAGTTCTTC,CASSASSGRAHEQFF
.,TRBV7-9,.,TRBJ1-6,TGTGCCAGCAGCTTACGACAGAATTCACCCCTCCACTTT,CASSLRQNSPLHF
few,TRBV7-9,TRBD1,TRBJ2-4,TGTGCCAGCAGCTCGGGACAGGGGGCCAAGGGGAACATTCAGTACTTC,CASSSGQGAKGNIQYF
few,TRBV7-9,TRBD1,TRBJ1-5,TGTGCCAGCAGCCCGGGACAGGGGAATCAGCCCCAGCATTTT,CASSPGQGNQPQHF
few,TRBV9,.,TRBJ1-1,TGTGCCAGCAGTAGGGGATTGAACACTGAAGCTTTCTTT,CASSRGLNTEAFF
few,TRBV4-2,.,TRBJ1-2,TGTGCCAGCAGCCAAGATCGAATTCCGGGCTATGGCTACACCTTC,CASSQDRIPGYGYTF
few,TRBV28,TRBD2,TRBJ2-1,TGTGCCAGCAGCGGGACTAGCGGACCCAGCAATGAGCAGTTCTTC,CASSGTSGPSNEQFF
few,TRBV7-3,TRBD1,TRBJ2-1,TGTGCCAGCAGCCCCTTCGGGACAGGGAATGAGCAGTTCTTC,CASSPFGTGNEQFF
few,TRBV30,.,TRBJ1-1,TGTGCCTGGAGTGCAACCGGGACATATCTCGGGCCGGCTGAAGCTTTCTTT,CAWSATGTYLGPAEAFF
.,TRBV6-6,.,TRBJ2-6,TGTGCCACGAACGACGGGAGCTCTGGGGCCAACGTCCTGACTTTC,CATNDGSSGANVLTF
.,TRBV5-4,.,TRBJ2-3,TGTGCCAGCAGCTTGGGTCCGGGCACAGATACGCAGTATTTT,CASSLGPGTDTQYF
.,TRBV27,.,TRBJ2-7,TGTGCCAGCAGTCCCCAAGACGGACAGTACTACGAGCAGTACTTC,CASSPQDGQYYEQYF
.,TRBV28,.,TRBJ1-1,TGTGCCAGCAGTCCCCGGGACACCTTGAACACTGAAGCTTTCTTT,CASSPRDTLNTEAFF
.,TRBV9,TRBD1,TRBJ1-6,TGTGCCAGCAAAGGGGACAGGGTAAATTCACCCCTCCACTTT,CASKGDRVNSPLHF
.,TRBV7-2,.,TRBJ2-3,TGTGCCAGCATCCGCCTAGGCAGCGGGGATACGCAGTATTTT,CASIRLGSGDTQYF
.,TRBV7-3,TRBD2,TRBJ2-1,TGTGCCAGCAGCTTAGATCCTAGCGGTTACAATGAGCAGTTCTTC,CASSLDPSGYNEQFF
.,TRBV30,.,TRBJ2-7,TGTGCCTGGATGACTTCCCCCTACGAGCAGTACTTC,CAWMTSPYEQYF
few,TRBV29-1,.,TRBJ2-7,TGCAGCGTTGAGACTCCCTCCTACGAGCAGTACTTC,CSVETPSYEQYF
.,TRBV19,TRBD1,TRBJ1-5,TGTGCCAGTAGGGGACAGGGGAATCAGCCCCAGCATTTT,CASRGQGNQPQHF
.,TRBV25-1,.,TRBJ2-1,TGTGCCACCCGGGGTTCCTACAATGAGCAGTTCTTC,CATRGSYNEQFF
.,TRBV7-2,.,TRBJ2-1,TGTGCCAGCGGCGGGGCTAGCGCATACAATGAGCAGTTCTTC,CASGGASAYNEQFF
.,TRBV19,.,TRBJ1-2,TGTGCCAGTAGTTCACCACCCCCGGAGGGCTGGGCTAACTATGGCTACACCTTC,CASSSPPPEGWANYGYTF